These 9 T cell receptor beta chains came from one sample sequenced in a study of shared clonotypes between healthy human individuals. TCRdb keeps only in-frame clones here, not all; method: immunoSEQ multiplex PCR. This table holds around 1.4 million clones, about 98.5% found once. The specimen sequenced was naive CD4+ T cells sorted from blood. Subset here: CD45RA+ positively selected. Receptor source: a man aged 25 to 45 in good health.

The genes are TRBV5-1 and TRBJ1-2; a weak D match, TRBD1 (6 bases). Germline CDR1 reads SGHRS; CDR2 reads YFSETQ. Trimming removed 1 base from V and 2 bases from J, with 18 bases in between. The CDR3 spans 17 residues. CDR3: CASSLNGVQGRNYGYTF. CDR3 bases: TGCGCCAGCAGCTTGAACGGGGTCCAGGGGCGAAACTATGGCTACACCTTC.

This clone came up once. The chain recombines TRBV18 with TRBJ2-5, with TRBD2 matching 8 bases. Germline lookup yields CDR1 KGHSH and CDR2 LQKENI. Germline trimming cut 1 base from V and 10 bases from J; bases unmatched to any gene: 5. This CDR3 comprises 13 residues. The CDR3 sequence is CASSPLEREGQYF. The CDR3 nucleotides read TGTGCCAGCTCACCACTGGAACGGGAGGGCCAGTACTTC. Using reference TRBV18 and TRBJ2-5 for the parts outside the CDR3, the full variable domain is NAGVMQNPRHLVRRRGQEARLRCSPMKGHSHVYWYRQLPEEGLKFMVYLQKENIIDESGMPKERFSAEFPKEGPSILRIQQVVRGDSAAYFCASSPLEREGQYFGPGTRLLVL.

This rearrangement joins TRBV2 to TRBJ2-1; the D gene is possibly TRBD2 (5 bases). Per the germline V gene, CDR1 is SNHLY and CDR2 is FYNNEI. The V gene lost 4 bases and the J gene lost 8 bases, with 15 bases spanning the gap. This CDR3 has 14 residues. The CDR3 here is CASSVEGFNDEQFF. CDR3 in DNA: TGTGCCAGCAGTGTTGAGGGTTTTAACGATGAGCAGTTCTTC.

The chain carries TRBV5-1 and TRBJ2-3; tentative D call: TRBD2 (5 bases). Germline-derived CDR1 and CDR2 are SGHRS and YFSETQ. V lost 7 bases and J 1 base, leaving 13 bases between the germline ends. This CDR3 spans 14 amino acids. This chain's CDR3 is CASLNGAGTDTQYF. The CDR3 DNA is TGCGCCAGCCTGAACGGAGCGGGCACAGATACGCAGTATTTT.

The chain joins TRBV27 to TRBJ2-7; TRBD2 matches 8 bases. The CDR3 covers 16 residues. V dropped 5 bases and J dropped 0; count of bases not matched to a gene: 9. Germline values: CDR1 MNHEY, CDR2 SMNVEV (reference sequence). CDR3 coding DNA: TGTGCCAGCAGTAACCAAGCGGGAGCGAGCTCCTACGAGCAGTACTTC. It specifies CASSNQAGASSYEQYF.

This chain links TRBV28 with TRBJ1-1; tentative D call: TRBD1 (5 bases). CDR3 length: 11 amino acids. With 6 bases removed from V and 8 bases from J, the gap between germline ends came to 10 bases. The germline CDR1 and CDR2 sequences are MDHEN and SYDVKM. CDR3 region: CASSPRGEAFF. The DNA for the CDR3 is TGTGCCAGCAGCCCCCGGGGGGAAGCTTTCTTT.

In its sample, this clone was seen once. The chain combines TRBV6-1 with TRBJ2-7; TRBD2 is a possible D gene (5 bases). The CDR3 consists of 12 residues. From germline, CDR1 is MNHNS and CDR2 SASEGT. The CDR3 protein is CASGESSYEQYF. CDR3 coding DNA: TGTGCAAGTGGGGAGAGCTCCTACGAGCAGTACTTC.

This sequence joins TRBV5-4 and TRBJ2-3, with 10 bases aligning to TRBD2. Trimming cost V 4 bases and J 5 bases; bases outside gene matches: 19. The CDR3 extends over 19 amino acids. Germline V lookup: CDR1 SGHNT, CDR2 YYREEE (reference sequence). The CDR3 DNA reads as TGTGCCAGCAGCCGCGGGCTAGCGGGAGCGGTTGAAGGAATAGATACGCAGTATTTT. It encodes CASSRGLAGAVEGIDTQYF. Full variable domain (remainder filled in from reference TRBV5-4 and TRBJ2-3): ETGVTQSPTHLIKTRGQQVTLRCSSQSGHNTVSWYQQALGQGPQFIFQYYREEENGRGNFPPRFSGLQFPNYSSELNVNALELDDSALYLCASSRGLAGAVEGIDTQYFGPGTRLTVL.

V and J are TRBV7-2 and TRBJ2-5; possibly TRBD1 or TRBD2 for D (5 bases each). This CDR3 region has 14 residues. The V end lost 1 base, the J end lost 5 bases, and 11 bases lay between the germline ends. The germline V gene has CDR1 SGHTA and CDR2 FQGNSA. The CDR3 nucleotides read TGTGCCAGCAGCTTAGGGGGGAGCCTGGAGACCCAGTACTTC. Its translation is CASSLGGSLETQYF. Together with reference TRBV7-2 and TRBJ2-5, the CDR3 gives the full variable domain: GAGVSQSPSNKVTEKGKDVELRCDPISGHTALYWYRQSLGQGLEFLIYFQGNSAPDKSGLPSDRFSAERTGGSVSTLTIQRTQQEDSAVYLCASSLGGSLETQYFGPGTRLLVL.